This TCR beta chain was obtained from a study of cytomegalovirus exposure and HLA in healthy donors. For the study at large: Unique TCRs numbering around 85 million, obtained from HLA-typed donors, made up an early data release. Findings and caveats of the study: Indistinguishability led to the exclusion of some V segments, TRBV6-2 and TRBV6-3 included.

In the PCR, 60 Vbeta and 13 Jbeta primers were used. Repertoires were generated with immunoSEQ multiplex PCR, while TCRdb's copy carries only in-frame clones and drops some. There are more than 85,000 clones in the sample; 76% occur only once, and more than 8% lies in the top ten. About this clone itself: Its specificity is not known.

The CDR3 is 12 residues long. Between the trimmed V and J ends, which lost 5 bases and 2 bases, there was a span of 7 bases. Per germline, CDR1 SEHNR and CDR2 FQNEAQ (reference sequence). The clonotype comes from a man aged 35-49 years in good health and CMV-seropositive. The chain uses TRBV7-9 and TRBJ2-7; D gene uncertain. Source material: PBMCs. The CDR3 nucleotides are TGTGCCAGCAGCCCCAGGACCTACGAGCAGTACTTC. It translates to CASSPRTYEQYF.